The clone carrying this TCR beta chain was seen only once. Its antigen is still unknown. Primers for the PCR totalled 60 Vbeta and 13 Jbeta. Study processing details: Unique TCR beta chains totaled some 80 million in a later count, with roughly 11 million of them shared. Method: immunoSEQ multiplex PCR; TCRdb's copy keeps in-frame clones and lacks some. The V and J calls and the clone size are those of that table, but D and trimming were determined from the DNA. The table shows some 140,000 clones, with approximately 80% occurring only once. Donors were nominally healthy when sampled, though unrecorded immune exposures were likely. This sample is drawn from a study of cytomegalovirus exposure and HLA in healthy donors. Study summary: About 200 million T cells yielded roughly 100 million unique TCR beta sequences, as an earlier analysis found. Study outcomes and limitations: For presence/absence analyses, sequencing depth was assumed to be roughly uniform across donors.

The CDR3 runs to 15 residues. V was clipped by 4 bases and J by 7 bases, with 18 bases between them. Per the germline V gene, CDR1 is SGHNT and CDR2 is YYREEE (reference sequence). Sequencing used PBMCs. V is TRBV5-4 and J is TRBJ2-1, with a weak D call TRBD2 (6 bases). The receptor was derived from a male donor in good health and CMV-seropositive. The CDR3 is CASSLRLEMGNEQFF. In DNA, the CDR3 is TGTGCCAGCAGCCTTAGACTAGAGATGGGGAATGAGCAGTTCTTC.